These T cell receptor beta chains were read from a single sample in a study of STAT5B mutations in CD4+ large granular lymphocyte leukemia. TCRdb's table, derived via immunoSEQ multiplex PCR, lists solely in-frame clones and lacks some. The sample contains roughly 38,000 clones, over 70% of which appear only once. Source material: CD4+ T cells from blood buffy coats. The receptors originated from a human donor in good health. The CDR3 runs from the conserved cysteine through the conserved F or W. Each record gives: CDR3 protein, clone size, J gene, V gene. Not all rows give a size; the values are once, few, many and, for expanded clones, a class.

CDR3 protein: CASSLVNVDTQYF
clone size: NA
J gene: TRBJ2-3
V gene: TRBV7-6

CDR3 protein: CASSELAGGPNEQFF
clone size: NA
J gene: TRBJ2-1
V gene: TRBV6-1

CDR3 protein: CASGRETQYF
clone size: NA
J gene: TRBJ2-5
V gene: TRBV19

CDR3 protein: CASSQDNLRGQYF
clone size: NA
J gene: TRBJ2-3
V gene: TRBV4-1

CDR3 protein: CASSLMGGVNYEQYF
clone size: few
J gene: TRBJ2-7
V gene: TRBV5-4

CDR3 protein: CASLRGETQYF
clone size: NA
J gene: TRBJ2-5
V gene: TRBV6-5

CDR3 protein: CASSYGAVMNTEAFF
clone size: NA
J gene: TRBJ1-1
V gene: TRBV6-5

CDR3 protein: CASSLVRSNEQFF
clone size: few
J gene: TRBJ2-1
V gene: TRBV7-9

CDR3 protein: CASGTGTGGADTQYF
clone size: NA
J gene: TRBJ2-3
V gene: TRBV5-8

CDR3 protein: CASSQSSVTYEQYF
clone size: few
J gene: TRBJ2-7
V gene: TRBV14

CDR3 protein: CAISARTGGLSEQYF
clone size: once
J gene: TRBJ2-7
V gene: TRBV10-3

CDR3 protein: CASSYGLAGAQETQYF
clone size: NA
J gene: TRBJ2-5
V gene: TRBV5-1

CDR3 protein: CASSVGLGRETQYF
clone size: NA
J gene: TRBJ2-5
V gene: TRBV9

CDR3 protein: CASSSQGESYTF
clone size: few
J gene: TRBJ1-2
V gene: TRBV7-9

CDR3 protein: CASRKGGTGELFF
clone size: once
J gene: TRBJ2-2
V gene: TRBV6-1

CDR3 protein: CAWSLLLIVEEGYTF
clone size: once
J gene: TRBJ1-2
V gene: TRBV30